One sample yielded the 12 T cell receptor beta chains listed below, sequenced in a study of T cell responses to AZD1222 COVID-19 vaccine. Only in-frame clones appear in the TCRdb table, and some are missing; sequencing was by immunoSEQ multiplex PCR. The profile shows roughly 150,000 clones, approximately 89% of them singletons. The specimen comprised peripheral blood, sampled 28 days after the second AZD1222 dose. These receptors were obtained from an adult who received the AZD1222 COVID-19 vaccine.

V is TRBV5-1 and J is TRBJ1-5, with 12 bases lining up with TRBD1. V shed 0 bases and J 7 bases; nucleotides not matched to a gene: 2. The CDR3 is 15 residues long. The germline CDR1 and CDR2 sequences are SGHRS and YFSETQ. The CDR3 DNA follows: TGCGCCAGCAGCTTGGGGGGGACAGGGGGCCAGCCCCAGCATTTT. Translated: CASSLGGTGGQPQHF. Using reference TRBV5-1 and TRBJ1-5 for the parts outside the CDR3, the full variable domain is KAGVTQTPRYLIKTRGQQVTLSCSPISGHRSVSWYQQTPGQGLQFLFEYFSETQRNKGNFPGRFSGRQFSNSRSEMNVSTLELGDSALYLCASSLGGTGGQPQHFGDGTRLSIL.

The CDR3 bases are TGCGCCAGCAGGGGGGATACGCAGTATTTT. The encoded protein is CASRGDTQYF. The J gene is TRBJ2-3, the V gene TRBV5-1; the D is unclear. The CDR3 spans 10 residues. From germline, CDR1 is SGHRS and CDR2 YFSETQ. V dropped 5 bases and J dropped 6 bases, with 4 bases sitting between them. The full variable domain, rest sourced from reference TRBV5-1 and TRBJ2-3, is KAGVTQTPRYLIKTRGQQVTLSCSPISGHRSVSWYQQTPGQGLQFLFEYFSETQRNKGNFPGRFSGRQFSNSRSEMNVSTLELGDSALYLCASRGDTQYFGPGTRLTVL.

The chain uses TRBV28 and TRBJ1-2; 8 bases map to TRBD1. This CDR3 has 14 amino acids. Germline assignment: CDR1 MDHEN and CDR2 SYDVKM. V was clipped by 2 bases and J by 8 bases; unmatched bases: 7. The CDR3 nucleotides read TGTGCCAGCAGTTTAATTCAGGGGGCGAGGGGCTACACCTTC. Its protein is CASSLIQGARGYTF.

In its sample, this clone was seen a few times. J is TRBJ2-1 and V is TRBV6-6, with TRBD2 identical over 8 bases. In germline, CDR1 is MNHNY, CDR2 SVGAGI (reference sequence). Trimming at V came to 6 bases and at J to 3 bases, leaving 4 bases not matched to a gene. The CDR3 sequence is 14 residues long. The chain's CDR3 is CASRVSGNYNEQFF. In DNA form, the CDR3 reads TGTGCCAGCAGGGTTAGCGGGAACTACAATGAGCAGTTCTTC.

The rearrangement links TRBV9 to TRBJ2-5; D might be TRBD1 (5 bases). CDR1 is SGDLS, CDR2 YYNGEE, per germline. Trimming removed 0 bases from V and 2 bases from J, with 8 bases in between. This CDR3 has 14 residues. CDR3 loop: CASSVGDRQETQYF. The CDR3 DNA reads TGTGCCAGCAGCGTAGGAGACAGACAAGAGACCCAGTACTTC.

The CDR3 DNA sequence: TGTGCCAGCAGCCAAGTGTCGACTAGCGGGAGCAATGAGCAGTTCTTC. This codes for CASSQVSTSGSNEQFF. The chain is built from TRBV4-2 and TRBJ2-1, with TRBD2 matching 12 bases. Germline-derived CDR1 and CDR2 are LGHNA and YNFKEQ. The CDR3 runs to 16 residues. The V and J ends lost 1 base and 6 bases, in that order; junction bases with no gene match: 4.

V and J are TRBV28 and TRBJ1-5, with D uncertain. The CDR3 totals 12 residues. From germline, CDR1 is MDHEN and CDR2 SYDVKM. V shed 8 bases and J shed 2 bases, with 7 bases lying between them. CDR3 sequence reads: CASGAGNQPQHF. CDR3 DNA: TGTGCCAGCGGAGCTGGCAATCAGCCCCAGCATTTT.

The chain couples TRBV19 to TRBJ1-5; D ambiguous. This CDR3 contains 12 residues. V was trimmed by 6 bases and J by 4 bases, leaving 7 bases between them. The germline V gene encodes CDR1 LNHDA and CDR2 SQIVND (reference sequence). As DNA, the CDR3 is TGTGCCAGTAGCCACATTAATCAGCCCCAGCATTTT. This codes for CASSHINQPQHF.

This clone was seen only a few times. The chain carries TRBV6-5 and TRBJ1-2; 8 nucleotides match TRBD1. Germline CDR1 MNHEY, CDR2 SVGAGI. V shed 6 bases and J 3 bases; nucleotides not matched to a gene: 3. There are 13 residues in the CDR3. The CDR3 spells CASSRGQDYGYTF. The CDR3 coding sequence is TGTGCCAGCAGCCGGGGACAGGACTATGGCTACACCTTC.

The V call is TRBV5-1, the J call TRBJ1-3; TRBD1 is a possible D gene (5 bases). Germline CDR1 SGHRS, CDR2 YFSETQ. The CDR3 extends over 15 amino acids. V lost 5 bases and J 3 bases, leaving 15 bases between the germline ends. The CDR3 DNA reads as TGCGCCAGCAGTGTTTCCGGGACGCATGGAAACACCATATATTTT. The encoded protein is CASSVSGTHGNTIYF.

The CDR3 loop reads CASSAEGETQYF. As DNA, the CDR3 is TGTGCCAGCAGCGCCGAGGGCGAGACCCAGTACTTC. V usage is TRBV5-4 and J usage is TRBJ2-5; D is perhaps TRBD2 (5 bases). Germline V gene lookup returns CDR1 SGHNT and CDR2 YYREEE (reference sequence). The CDR3 sequence is 12 residues long. V shed 4 bases and J shed 5 bases, with 9 bases lying between them.

The chain joins TRBV6-5 to TRBJ2-3; TRBD2 aligns across 8 bases. CDR3 length: 15 residues. Germline CDR1 MNHEY, CDR2 SVGAGI. J gave up 2 bases and V 4 bases, and 5 bases lay outside the gene matches. This CDR3 is CASSLGAGATDTQYF. The CDR3, as DNA: TGTGCCAGCAGTTTAGGAGCGGGGGCCACAGATACGCAGTATTTT.